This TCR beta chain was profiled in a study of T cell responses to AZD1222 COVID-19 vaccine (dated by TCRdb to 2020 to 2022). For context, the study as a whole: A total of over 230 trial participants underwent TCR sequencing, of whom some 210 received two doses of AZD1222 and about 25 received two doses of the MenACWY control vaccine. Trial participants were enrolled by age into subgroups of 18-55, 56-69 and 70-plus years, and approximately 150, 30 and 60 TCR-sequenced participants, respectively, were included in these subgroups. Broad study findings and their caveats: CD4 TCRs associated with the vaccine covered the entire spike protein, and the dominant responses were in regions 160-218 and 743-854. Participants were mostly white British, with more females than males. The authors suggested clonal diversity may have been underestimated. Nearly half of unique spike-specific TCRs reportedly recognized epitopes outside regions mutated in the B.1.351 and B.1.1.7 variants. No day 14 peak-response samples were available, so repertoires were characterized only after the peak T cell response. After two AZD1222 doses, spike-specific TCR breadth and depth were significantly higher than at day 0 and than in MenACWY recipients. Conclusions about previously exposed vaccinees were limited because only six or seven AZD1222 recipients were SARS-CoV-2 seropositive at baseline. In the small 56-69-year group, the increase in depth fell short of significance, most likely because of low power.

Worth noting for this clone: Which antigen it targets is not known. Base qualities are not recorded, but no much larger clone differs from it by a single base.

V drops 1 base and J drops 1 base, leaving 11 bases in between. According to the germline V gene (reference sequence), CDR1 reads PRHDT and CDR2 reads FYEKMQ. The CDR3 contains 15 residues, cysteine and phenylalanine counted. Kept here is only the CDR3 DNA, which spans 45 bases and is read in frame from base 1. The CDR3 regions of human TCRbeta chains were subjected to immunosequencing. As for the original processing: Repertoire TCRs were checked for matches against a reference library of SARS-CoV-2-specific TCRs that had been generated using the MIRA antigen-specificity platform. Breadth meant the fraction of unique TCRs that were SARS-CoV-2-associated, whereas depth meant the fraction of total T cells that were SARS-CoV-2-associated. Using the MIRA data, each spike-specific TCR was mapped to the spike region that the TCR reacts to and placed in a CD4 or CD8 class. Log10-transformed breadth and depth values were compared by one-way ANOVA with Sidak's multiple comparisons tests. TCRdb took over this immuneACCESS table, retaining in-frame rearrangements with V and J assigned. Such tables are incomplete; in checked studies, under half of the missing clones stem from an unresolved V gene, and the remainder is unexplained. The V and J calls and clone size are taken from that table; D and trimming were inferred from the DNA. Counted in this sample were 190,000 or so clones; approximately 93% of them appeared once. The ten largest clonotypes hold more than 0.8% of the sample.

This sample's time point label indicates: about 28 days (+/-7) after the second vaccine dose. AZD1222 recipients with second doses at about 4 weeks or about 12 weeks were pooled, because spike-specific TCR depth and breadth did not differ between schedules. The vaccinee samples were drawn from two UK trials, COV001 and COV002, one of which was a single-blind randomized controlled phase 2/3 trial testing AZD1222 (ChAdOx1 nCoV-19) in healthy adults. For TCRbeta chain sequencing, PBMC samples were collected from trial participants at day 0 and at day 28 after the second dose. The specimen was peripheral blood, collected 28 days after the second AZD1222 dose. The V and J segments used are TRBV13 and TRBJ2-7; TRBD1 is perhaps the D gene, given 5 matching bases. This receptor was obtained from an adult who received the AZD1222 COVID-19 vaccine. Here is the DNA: TGTGCCAGCAGCTTAGCGACAGACCGTTCCTACGAGCAGTACTTC. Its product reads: CASSLATDRSYEQYF. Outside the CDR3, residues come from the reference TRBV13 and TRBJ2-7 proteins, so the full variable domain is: AAGVIQSPRHLIKEKRETATLKCYPIPRHDTVYWYQQGPGQDPQFLISFYEKMQSDKGSIPDRFSAQQFSDYHSELNMSSLELGDSALYFCASSLATDRSYEQYFGPGTRLTVT.